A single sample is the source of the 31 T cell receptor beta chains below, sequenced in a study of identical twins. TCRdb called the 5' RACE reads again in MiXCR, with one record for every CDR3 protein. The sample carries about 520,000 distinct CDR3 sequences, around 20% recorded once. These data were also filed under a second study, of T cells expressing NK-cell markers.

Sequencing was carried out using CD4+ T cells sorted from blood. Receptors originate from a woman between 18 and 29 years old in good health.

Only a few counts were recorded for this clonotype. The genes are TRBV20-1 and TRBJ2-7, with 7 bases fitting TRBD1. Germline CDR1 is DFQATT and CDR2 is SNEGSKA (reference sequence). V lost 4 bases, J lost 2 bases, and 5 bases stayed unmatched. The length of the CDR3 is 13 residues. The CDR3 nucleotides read TGCAGTGCTACGTGGGACAGCACCTACGAGCAGTACTTC. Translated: CSATWDSTYEQYF.

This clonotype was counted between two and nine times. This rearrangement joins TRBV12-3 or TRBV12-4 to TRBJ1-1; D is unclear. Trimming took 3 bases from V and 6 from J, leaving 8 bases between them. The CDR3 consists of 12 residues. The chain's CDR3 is CASSFLRSEAFF. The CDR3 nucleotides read TGTGCCAGCAGTTTTCTTCGATCTGAAGCTTTCTTT.

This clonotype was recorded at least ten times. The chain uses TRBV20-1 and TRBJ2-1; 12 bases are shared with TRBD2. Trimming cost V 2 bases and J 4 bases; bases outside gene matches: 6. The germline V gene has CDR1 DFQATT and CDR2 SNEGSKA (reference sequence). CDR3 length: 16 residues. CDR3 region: CSARQLTSGSYNEQFF. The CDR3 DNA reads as TGCAGTGCTAGACAGTTGACTAGCGGGAGTTACAATGAGCAGTTCTTC.

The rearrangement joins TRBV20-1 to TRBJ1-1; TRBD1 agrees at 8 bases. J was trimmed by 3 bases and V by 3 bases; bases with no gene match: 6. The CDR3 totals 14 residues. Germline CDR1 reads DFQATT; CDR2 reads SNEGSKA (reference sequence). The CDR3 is CSASRGRGYTEAFF. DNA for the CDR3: TGCAGTGCTAGCAGGGGGCGGGGGTACACTGAAGCTTTCTTT.

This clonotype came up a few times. CDR3 DNA sequence: TGTGCCTGGACTAAGGGACTAGCAAGGAGTGAAGAGCAGTTCTTC. Its protein product is CAWTKGLARSEEQFF. The gene calls are TRBV30 and TRBJ2-1; 9 nucleotides agree with TRBD2. Germline lookup yields CDR1 GTSNPN and CDR2 SVGIG (reference sequence). The CDR3 has 15 amino acids. V shed 4 bases and J 10 bases; nucleotides not matched to a gene: 14.

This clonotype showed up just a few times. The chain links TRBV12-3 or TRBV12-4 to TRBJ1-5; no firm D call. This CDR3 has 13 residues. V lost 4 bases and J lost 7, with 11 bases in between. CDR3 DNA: TGTGCCAGCAGTTCTTACACGGCGCAGCCCCAGCATTTT. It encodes CASSSYTAQPQHF.

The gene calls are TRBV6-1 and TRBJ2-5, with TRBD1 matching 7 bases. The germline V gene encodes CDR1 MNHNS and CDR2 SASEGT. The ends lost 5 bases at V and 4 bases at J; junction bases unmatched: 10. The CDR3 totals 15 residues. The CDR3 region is CASSRQGTARETQYF. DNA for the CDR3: TGTGCCAGCAGTCGACAGGGCACGGCGAGAGAGACCCAGTACTTC.

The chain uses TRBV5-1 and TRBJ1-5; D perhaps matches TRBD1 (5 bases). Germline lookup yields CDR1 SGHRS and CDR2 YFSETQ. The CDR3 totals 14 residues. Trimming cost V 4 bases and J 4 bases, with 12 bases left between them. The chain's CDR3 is CASSAGTDNQPQHF. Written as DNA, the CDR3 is TGCGCCAGCAGCGCTGGGACGGATAATCAGCCCCAGCATTTT.

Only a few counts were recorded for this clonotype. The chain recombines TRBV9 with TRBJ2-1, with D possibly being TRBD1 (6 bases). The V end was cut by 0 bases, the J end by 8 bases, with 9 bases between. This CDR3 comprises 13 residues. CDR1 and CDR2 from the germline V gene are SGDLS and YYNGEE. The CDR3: CASSVAGVDEQFF. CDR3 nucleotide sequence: TGTGCCAGCAGCGTAGCAGGGGTCGATGAGCAGTTCTTC. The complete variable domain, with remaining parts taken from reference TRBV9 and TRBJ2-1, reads DSGVTQTPKHLITATGQRVTLRCSPRSGDLSVYWYQQSLDQGLQFLIQYYNGEERAKGNILERFSAQQFPDLHSELNLSSLELGDSALYFCASSVAGVDEQFFGPGTRLTVL.

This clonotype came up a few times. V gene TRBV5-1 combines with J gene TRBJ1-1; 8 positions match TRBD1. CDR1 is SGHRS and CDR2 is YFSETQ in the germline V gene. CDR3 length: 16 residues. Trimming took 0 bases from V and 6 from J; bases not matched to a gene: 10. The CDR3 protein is CASSLGVQQGEAEAFF. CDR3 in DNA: TGCGCCAGCAGCTTGGGGGTCCAACAGGGGGAGGCTGAAGCTTTCTTT. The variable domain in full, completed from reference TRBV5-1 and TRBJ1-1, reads KAGVTQTPRYLIKTRGQQVTLSCSPISGHRSVSWYQQTPGQGLQFLFEYFSETQRNKGNFPGRFSGRQFSNSRSEMNVSTLELGDSALYLCASSLGVQQGEAEAFFGQGTRLTVV.

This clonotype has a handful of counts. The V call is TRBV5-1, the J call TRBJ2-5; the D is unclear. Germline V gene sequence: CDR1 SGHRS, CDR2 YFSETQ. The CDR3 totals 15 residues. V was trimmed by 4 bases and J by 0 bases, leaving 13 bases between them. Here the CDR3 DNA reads TGCGCCAGCAGCCCAAGACTGCTGTACCAAGAGACCCAGTACTTC. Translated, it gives CASSPRLLYQETQYF. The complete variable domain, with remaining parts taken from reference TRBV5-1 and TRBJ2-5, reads KAGVTQTPRYLIKTRGQQVTLSCSPISGHRSVSWYQQTPGQGLQFLFEYFSETQRNKGNFPGRFSGRQFSNSRSEMNVSTLELGDSALYLCASSPRLLYQETQYFGPGTRLLVL.

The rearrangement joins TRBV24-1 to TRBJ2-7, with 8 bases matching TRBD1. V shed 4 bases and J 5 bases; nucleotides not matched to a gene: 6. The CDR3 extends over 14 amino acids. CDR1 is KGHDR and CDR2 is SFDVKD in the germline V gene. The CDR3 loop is CATSDSQQGDEQYF. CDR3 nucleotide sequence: TGTGCCACCAGTGACTCCCAACAGGGGGACGAGCAGTACTTC.

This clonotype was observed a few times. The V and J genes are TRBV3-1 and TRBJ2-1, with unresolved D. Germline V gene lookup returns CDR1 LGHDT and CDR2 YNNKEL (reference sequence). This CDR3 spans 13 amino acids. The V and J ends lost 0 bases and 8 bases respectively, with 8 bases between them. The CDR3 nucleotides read TGTGCCAGCAGCCAAGAAGGTATCCATGAGCAGTTCTTC. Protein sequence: CASSQEGIHEQFF.

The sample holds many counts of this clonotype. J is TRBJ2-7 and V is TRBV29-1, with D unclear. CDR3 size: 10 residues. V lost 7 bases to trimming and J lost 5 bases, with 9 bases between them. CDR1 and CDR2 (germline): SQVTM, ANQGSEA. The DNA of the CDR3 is TGCAGCGCCTACCGGGACGAGCAGTACTTC. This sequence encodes CSAYRDEQYF.

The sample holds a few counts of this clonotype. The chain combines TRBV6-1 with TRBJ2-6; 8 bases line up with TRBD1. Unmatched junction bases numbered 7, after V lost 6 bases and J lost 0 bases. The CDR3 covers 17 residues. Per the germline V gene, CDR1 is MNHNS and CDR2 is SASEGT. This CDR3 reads CASRDRGISSGANVLTF. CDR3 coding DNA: TGTGCCAGCAGAGACAGGGGTATTAGCTCTGGGGCCAACGTCCTGACTTTC.

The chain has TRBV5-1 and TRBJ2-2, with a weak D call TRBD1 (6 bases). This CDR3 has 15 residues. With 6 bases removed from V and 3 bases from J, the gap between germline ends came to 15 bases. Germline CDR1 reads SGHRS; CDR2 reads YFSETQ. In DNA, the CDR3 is TGCGCCAGCACGATACAGGGCCCTCACACCGGGGAGCTGTTTTTT. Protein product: CASTIQGPHTGELFF.

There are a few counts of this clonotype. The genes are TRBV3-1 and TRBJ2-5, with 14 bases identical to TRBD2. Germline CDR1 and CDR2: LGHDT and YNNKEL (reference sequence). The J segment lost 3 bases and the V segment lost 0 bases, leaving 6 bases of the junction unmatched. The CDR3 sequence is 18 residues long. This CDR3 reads CASSQDPRLAGGKETQYF. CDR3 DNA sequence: TGTGCCAGCAGCCAAGATCCCCGACTAGCGGGGGGGAAAGAGACCCAGTACTTC.

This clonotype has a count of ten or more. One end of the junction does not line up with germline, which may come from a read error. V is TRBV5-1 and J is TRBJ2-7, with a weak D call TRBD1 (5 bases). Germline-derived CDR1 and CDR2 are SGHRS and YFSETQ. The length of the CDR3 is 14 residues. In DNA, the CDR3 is TGCGCCAGCAGCTTGGCGGACACCTCCGACGAGCAGTACTTC. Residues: CASSLADTSDEQYF.

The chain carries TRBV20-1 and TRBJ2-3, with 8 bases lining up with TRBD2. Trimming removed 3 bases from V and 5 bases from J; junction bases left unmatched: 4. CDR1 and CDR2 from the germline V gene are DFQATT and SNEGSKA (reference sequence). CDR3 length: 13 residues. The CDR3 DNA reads TGCAGTGCTAGTATCGCGGGAGGAGATACGCAGTATTTT. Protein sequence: CSASIAGGDTQYF.

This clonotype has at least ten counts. The CDR3 DNA is TGTGCCATCAGTGAGTCGGGCAGACCTGGGGCCAACGTCCTGACTTTC. As protein: CAISESGRPGANVLTF. The chain employs TRBV10-3 and TRBJ2-6; D call uncertain. CDR3 length equals 16 residues. Germline V gives CDR1 ENHRY, CDR2 SYGVKD. V gave up 0 bases and J gave up 2 bases, with 8 bases separating them.

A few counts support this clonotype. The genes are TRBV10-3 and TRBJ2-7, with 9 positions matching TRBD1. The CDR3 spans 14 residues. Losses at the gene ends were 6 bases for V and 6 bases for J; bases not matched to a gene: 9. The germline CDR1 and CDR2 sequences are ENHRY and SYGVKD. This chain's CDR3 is CAISPGTGLREQYF. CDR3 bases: TGTGCCATCAGCCCCGGGACAGGGTTGCGCGAGCAGTACTTC.

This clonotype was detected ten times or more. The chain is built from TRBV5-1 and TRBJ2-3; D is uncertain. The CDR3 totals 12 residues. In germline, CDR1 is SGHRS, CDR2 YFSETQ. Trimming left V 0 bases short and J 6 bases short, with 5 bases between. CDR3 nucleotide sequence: TGCGCCAGCAGCTTGGAGGCGGATACGCAGTATTTT. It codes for CASSLEADTQYF.

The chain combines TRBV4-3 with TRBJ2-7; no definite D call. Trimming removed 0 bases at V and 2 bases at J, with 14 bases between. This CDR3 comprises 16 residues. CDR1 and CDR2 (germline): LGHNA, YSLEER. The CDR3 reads CASSQDGTVPTYEQYF. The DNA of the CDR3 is TGCGCCAGCAGCCAAGATGGAACAGTCCCTACCTACGAGCAGTACTTC.

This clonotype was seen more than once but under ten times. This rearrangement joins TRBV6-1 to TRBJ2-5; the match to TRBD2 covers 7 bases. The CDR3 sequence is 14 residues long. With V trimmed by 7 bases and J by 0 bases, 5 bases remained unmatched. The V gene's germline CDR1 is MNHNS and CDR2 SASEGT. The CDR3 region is CASKIGLDQETQYF. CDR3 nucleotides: TGTGCCAGCAAGATAGGACTAGACCAAGAGACCCAGTACTTC.

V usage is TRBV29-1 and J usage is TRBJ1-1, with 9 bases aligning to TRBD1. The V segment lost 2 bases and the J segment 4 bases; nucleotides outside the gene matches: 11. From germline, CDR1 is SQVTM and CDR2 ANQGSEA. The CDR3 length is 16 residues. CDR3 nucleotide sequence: TGCAGCGTTGAATGGCGTGGGGGACAGGGAGGCACTGAAGCTTTCTTT. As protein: CSVEWRGGQGGTEAFF.

In DNA form, the CDR3 reads TGTGCCAGCAGCTTGGCTAACTCACACTACGAGCAGTACTTC. This codes for CASSLANSHYEQYF. V gene TRBV5-6 combines with J gene TRBJ2-7; unclear D gene. Trimming left V 0 bases short and J 3 bases short, with 10 bases between. Germline V gene lookup returns CDR1 SGHDT and CDR2 YYEEEE. This CDR3 is built from 14 residues.

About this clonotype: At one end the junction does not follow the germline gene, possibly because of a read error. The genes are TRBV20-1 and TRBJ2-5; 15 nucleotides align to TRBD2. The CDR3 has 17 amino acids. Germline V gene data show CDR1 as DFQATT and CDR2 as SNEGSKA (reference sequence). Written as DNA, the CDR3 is TGCTGTGCGGGGACTAGCGGGAGGCCCTCGTATCAAGAGACCCAGTACTTC. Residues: CCAGTSGRPSYQETQYF.

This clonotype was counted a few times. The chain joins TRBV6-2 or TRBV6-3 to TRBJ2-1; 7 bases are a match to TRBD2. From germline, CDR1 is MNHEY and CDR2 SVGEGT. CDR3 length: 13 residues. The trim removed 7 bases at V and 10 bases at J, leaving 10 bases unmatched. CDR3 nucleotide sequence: TGTGCCAGCACCACGGGGGGACTATCGGAGCAGTTCTTC. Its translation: CASTTGGLSEQFF.

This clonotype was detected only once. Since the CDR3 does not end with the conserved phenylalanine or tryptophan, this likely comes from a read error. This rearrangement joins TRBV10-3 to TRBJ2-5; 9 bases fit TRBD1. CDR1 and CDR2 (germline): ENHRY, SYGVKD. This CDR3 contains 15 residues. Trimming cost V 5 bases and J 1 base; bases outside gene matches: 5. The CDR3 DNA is TGTGCCATCAGTCGGACAGGGGCCTCCCAAGAGACCCAGTACCTC. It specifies CAISRTGASQETQYL.

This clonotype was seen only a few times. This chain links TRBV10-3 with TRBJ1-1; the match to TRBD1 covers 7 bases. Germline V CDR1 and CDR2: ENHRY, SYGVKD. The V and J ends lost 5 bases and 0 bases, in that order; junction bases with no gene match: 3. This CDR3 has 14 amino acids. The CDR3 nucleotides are TGTGCCATCAGTCGGGACAGCGTGAACACTGAAGCTTTCTTT. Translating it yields CAISRDSVNTEAFF.

The CDR3 DNA reads TGTGCCAGCAGCCAAGGCCTAGGGCAATCGACCTACGAGCAGTACTTC. Translating it yields CASSQGLGQSTYEQYF. V gene TRBV14 combines with J gene TRBJ2-7; D ambiguous. CDR3 size: 16 residues. Per germline, CDR1 SGHDN and CDR2 FVKESK. V was cut by 1 base and J by 2 bases, with 15 bases left in between.